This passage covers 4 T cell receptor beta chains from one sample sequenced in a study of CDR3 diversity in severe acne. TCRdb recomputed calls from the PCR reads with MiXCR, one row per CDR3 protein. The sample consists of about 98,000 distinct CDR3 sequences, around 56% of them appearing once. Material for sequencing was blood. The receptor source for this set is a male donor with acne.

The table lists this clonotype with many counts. In nucleotides, the CDR3 is TGTGCCAGTTTTGGGACAGGGGAAAGCTATGGCTACACCTTC. The encoded protein is CASFGTGESYGYTF. The chain joins TRBV19 to TRBJ1-2; 10 nucleotides align to TRBD1. Germline CDR1 LNHDA, CDR2 SQIVND (reference sequence). This CDR3 is built from 14 residues. The ends lost 8 bases at V and 4 bases at J; junction bases unmatched: 7. The full variable domain, with the rest looked up from reference TRBV19 and TRBJ1-2, is DGGITQSPKYLFRKEGQNVTLSCEQNLNHDAMYWYRQDPGQGLRLIYYSQIVNDFQKGDIAEGYSVSREKKESFPLTVTSAQKNPTAFYLCASFGTGESYGYTFGSGTRLTVV.

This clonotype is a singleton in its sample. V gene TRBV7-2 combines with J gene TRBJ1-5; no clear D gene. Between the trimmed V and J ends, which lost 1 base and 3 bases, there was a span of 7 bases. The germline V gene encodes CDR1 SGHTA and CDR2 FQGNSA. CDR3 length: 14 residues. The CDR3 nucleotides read TGTGCCAGCAGCTTAGGCAGTTACAATCAGCCCCAGCATTTT. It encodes CASSLGSYNQPQHF.

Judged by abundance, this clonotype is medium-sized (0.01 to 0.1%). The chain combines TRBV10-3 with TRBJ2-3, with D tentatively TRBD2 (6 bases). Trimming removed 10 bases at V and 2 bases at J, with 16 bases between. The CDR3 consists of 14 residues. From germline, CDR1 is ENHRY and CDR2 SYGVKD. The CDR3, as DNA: TGTGCCACCGCGGGACGGACCCTCACAGATACGCAGTATTTT. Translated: CATAGRTLTDTQYF.

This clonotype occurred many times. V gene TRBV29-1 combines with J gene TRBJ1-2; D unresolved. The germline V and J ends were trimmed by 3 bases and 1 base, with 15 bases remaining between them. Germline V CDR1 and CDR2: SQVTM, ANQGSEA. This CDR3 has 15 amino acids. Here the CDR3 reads CSVDSSSPFNYGYTF. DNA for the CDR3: TGCAGCGTTGACAGCTCTTCTCCTTTTAACTATGGCTACACCTTC.